This T cell receptor (beta chain) was captured by sequencing in a study of cytomegalovirus exposure and HLA in healthy donors. Findings and limits, study-wide: As a later analysis revealed, the rate of TCR association differed by HLA locus, with DRB1 most and HLA-C fewest. Researchers counted around 170 TCR beta chains as cytomegalovirus-associated.

Concerning this clone itself: What it binds is not known.

Primers included in the PCR were 60 Vbeta and 13 Jbeta primers. This table comes from immunoSEQ multiplex PCR, and its TCRdb copy is limited to in-frame clones, with some not included. The sample lists more than 100,000 clones, about three quarters seen once, with over 25% in the top ten. Germline CDR1 reads SGHAT; CDR2 reads FQNNGV. The CDR3 is 16 amino acids. J gave up 6 bases and V 0 bases, and 6 bases lay outside the gene matches. Sequenced: PBMCs. The V call is TRBV11-2, the J call TRBJ2-1; 9 nucleotides align to TRBD2. The receptor comes from a man aged 60 to 69 in good health and CMV-seropositive. The CDR3 region is CASSLDWRGGTNEQFF. CDR3 bases: TGTGCCAGCAGCTTAGATTGGCGGGGGGGCACCAATGAGCAGTTCTTC.